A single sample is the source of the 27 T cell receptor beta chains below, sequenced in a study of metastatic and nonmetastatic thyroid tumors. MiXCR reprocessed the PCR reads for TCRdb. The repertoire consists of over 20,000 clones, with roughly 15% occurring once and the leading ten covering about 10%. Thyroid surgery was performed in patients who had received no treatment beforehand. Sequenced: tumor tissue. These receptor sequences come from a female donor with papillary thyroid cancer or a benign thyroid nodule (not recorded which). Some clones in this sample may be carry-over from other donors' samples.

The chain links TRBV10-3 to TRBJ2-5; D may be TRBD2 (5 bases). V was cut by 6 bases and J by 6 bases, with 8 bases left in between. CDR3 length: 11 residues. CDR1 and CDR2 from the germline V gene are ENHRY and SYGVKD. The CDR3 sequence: CAISGVKTQYF. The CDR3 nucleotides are TGTGCCATCAGCGGGGTAAAGACCCAGTACTTC.

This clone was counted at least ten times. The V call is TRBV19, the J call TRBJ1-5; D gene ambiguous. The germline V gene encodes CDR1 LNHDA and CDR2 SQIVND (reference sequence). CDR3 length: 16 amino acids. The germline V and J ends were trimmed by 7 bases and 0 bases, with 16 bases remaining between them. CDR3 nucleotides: TGTGCCAGTAACGTCGGTATCAGATCTAGCAATCAGCCCCAGCATTTT. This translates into CASNVGIRSSNQPQHF.

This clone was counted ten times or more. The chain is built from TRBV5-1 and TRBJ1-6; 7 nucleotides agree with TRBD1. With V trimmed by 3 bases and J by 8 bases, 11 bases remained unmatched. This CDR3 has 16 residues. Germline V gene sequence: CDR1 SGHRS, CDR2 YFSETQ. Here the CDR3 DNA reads TGCGCCAGCAGCTCCAACCCGGGACAGCGTTATTCACCCCTCCACTTT. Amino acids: CASSSNPGQRYSPLHF. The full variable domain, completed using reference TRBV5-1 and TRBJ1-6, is KAGVTQTPRYLIKTRGQQVTLSCSPISGHRSVSWYQQTPGQGLQFLFEYFSETQRNKGNFPGRFSGRQFSNSRSEMNVSTLELGDSALYLCASSSNPGQRYSPLHFGNGTRLTVT.

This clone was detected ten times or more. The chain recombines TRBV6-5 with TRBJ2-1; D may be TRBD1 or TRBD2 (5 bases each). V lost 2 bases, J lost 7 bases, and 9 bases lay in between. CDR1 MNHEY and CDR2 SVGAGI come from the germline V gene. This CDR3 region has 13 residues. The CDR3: CASSYGEGNEQFF. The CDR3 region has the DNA TGTGCCAGCAGTTACGGCGAGGGGAATGAGCAGTTCTTC.

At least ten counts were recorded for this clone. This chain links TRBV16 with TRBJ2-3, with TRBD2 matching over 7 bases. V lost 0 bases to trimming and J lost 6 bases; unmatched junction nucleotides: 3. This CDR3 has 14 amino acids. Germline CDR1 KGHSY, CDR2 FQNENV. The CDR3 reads CASSQSAGLDTQYF. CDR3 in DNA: TGTGCCAGCAGCCAATCAGCGGGGCTGGATACGCAGTATTTT.

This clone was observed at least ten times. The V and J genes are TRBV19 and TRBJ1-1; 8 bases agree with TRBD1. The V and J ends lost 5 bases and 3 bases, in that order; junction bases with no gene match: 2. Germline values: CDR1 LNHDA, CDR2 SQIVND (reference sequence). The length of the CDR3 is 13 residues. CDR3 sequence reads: CASSYRGDTEAFF. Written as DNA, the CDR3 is TGTGCCAGTAGTTACAGGGGGGACACTGAAGCTTTCTTT.

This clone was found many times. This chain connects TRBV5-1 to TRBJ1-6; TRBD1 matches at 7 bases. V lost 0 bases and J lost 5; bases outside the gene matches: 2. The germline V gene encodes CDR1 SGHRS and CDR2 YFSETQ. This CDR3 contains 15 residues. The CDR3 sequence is CASSLGQGHNSPLHF. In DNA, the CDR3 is TGCGCCAGCAGCTTGGGACAGGGCCATAATTCACCCCTCCACTTT.

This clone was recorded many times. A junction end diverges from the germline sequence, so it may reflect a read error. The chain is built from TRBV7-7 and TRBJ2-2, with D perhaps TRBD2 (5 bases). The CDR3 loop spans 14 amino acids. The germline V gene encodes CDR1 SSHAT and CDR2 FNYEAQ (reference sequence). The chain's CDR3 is CASSQDYVGGELFF. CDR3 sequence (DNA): TGTGCTAGCAGCCAAGACTACGTAGGCGGGGAGCTGTTTTTT.

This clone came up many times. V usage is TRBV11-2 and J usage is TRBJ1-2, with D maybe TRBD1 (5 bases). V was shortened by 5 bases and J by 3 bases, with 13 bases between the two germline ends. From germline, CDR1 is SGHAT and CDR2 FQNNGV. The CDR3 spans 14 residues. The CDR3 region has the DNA TGTGCCAGCAGCCCCCAGGGTCCCTACTATGGCTACACCTTC. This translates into CASSPQGPYYGYTF.

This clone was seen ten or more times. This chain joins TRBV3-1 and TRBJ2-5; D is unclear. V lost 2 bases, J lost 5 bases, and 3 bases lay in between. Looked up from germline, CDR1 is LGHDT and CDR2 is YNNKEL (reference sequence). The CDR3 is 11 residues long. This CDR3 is CASSQWETQYF. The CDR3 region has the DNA TGTGCCAGCAGCCAATGGGAGACCCAGTACTTC.

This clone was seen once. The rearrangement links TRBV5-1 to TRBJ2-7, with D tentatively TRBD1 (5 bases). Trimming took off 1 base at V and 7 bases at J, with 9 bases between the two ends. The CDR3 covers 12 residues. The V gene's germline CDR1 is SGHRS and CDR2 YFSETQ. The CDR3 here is CASSLTGEEQYF. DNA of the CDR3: TGCGCCAGCAGCTTGACAGGAGAAGAGCAGTACTTC.

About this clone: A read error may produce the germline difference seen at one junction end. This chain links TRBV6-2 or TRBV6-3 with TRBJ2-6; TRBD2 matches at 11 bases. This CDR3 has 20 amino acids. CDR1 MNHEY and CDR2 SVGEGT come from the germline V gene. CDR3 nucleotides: TGTGCCAGCAGTCCATATCTAGCGGGGGGACCTCTCCCTGGGGCCAACGTACTGACTTTC. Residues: CASSPYLAGGPLPGANVLTF.

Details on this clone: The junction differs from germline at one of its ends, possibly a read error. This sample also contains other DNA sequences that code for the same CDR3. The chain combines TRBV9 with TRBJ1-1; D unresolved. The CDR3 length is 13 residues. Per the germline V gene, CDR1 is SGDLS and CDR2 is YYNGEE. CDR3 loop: CASSVGGYTGAFF. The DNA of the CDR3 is TGTGCCAGCAGCGTGGGCGGTTACACTGGAGCTTTCTTT.

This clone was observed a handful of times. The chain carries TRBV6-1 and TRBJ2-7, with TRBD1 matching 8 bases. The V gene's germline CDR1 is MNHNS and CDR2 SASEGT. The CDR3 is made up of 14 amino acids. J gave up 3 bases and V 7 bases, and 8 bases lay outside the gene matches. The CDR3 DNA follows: TGTGCCAGCACCGGCGGACAGGGATTCTACGAGCAGTACTTC. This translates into CASTGGQGFYEQYF.

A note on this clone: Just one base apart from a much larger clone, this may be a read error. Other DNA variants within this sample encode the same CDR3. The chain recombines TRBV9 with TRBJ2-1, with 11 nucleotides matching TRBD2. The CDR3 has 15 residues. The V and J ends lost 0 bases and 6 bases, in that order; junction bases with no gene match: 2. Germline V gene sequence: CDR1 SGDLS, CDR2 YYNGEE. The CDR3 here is CASSVEGLAANEQFF. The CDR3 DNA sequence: TGTGCCAGCAGCGTAGAGGGACTAGCGGCCAATGAGCAGTTCTTC.

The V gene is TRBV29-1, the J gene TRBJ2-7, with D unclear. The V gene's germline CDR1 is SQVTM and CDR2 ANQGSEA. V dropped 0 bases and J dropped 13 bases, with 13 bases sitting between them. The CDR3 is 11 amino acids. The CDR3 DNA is TGCAGCGTTGAAGATCCCGGCTGTTCTTACTTC. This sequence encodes CSVEDPGCSYF.

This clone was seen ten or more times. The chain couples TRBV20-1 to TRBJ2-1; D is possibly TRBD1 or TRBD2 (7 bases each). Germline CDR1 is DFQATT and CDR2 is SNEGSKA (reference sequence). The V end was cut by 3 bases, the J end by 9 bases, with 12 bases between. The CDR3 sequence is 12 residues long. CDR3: CSASQGGAEQFF. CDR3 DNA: TGCAGTGCTAGCCAGGGGGGGGCTGAGCAGTTCTTC.

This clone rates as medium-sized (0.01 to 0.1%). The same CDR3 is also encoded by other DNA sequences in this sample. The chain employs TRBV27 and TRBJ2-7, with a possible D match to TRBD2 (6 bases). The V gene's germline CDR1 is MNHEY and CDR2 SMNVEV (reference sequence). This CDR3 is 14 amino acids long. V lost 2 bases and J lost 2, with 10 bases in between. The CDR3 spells CASSLDPGAYEQYF. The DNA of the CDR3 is TGTGCCAGCAGTTTAGATCCGGGGGCCTACGAGCAGTACTTC.

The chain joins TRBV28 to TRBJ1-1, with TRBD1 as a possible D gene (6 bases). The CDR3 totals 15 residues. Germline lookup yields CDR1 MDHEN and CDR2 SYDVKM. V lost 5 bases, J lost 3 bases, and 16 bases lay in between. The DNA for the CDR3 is TGTGCCAGCAGTACCGAACAGGGAAAGTACACTGAAGCTTTCTTT. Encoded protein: CASSTEQGKYTEAFF. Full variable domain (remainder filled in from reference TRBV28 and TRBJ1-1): DVKVTQSSRYLVKRTGEKVFLECVQDMDHENMFWYRQDPGLGLRLIYFSYDVKMKEKGDIPEGYSVSREKKERFSLILESASTNQTSMYLCASSTEQGKYTEAFFGQGTRLTVV.

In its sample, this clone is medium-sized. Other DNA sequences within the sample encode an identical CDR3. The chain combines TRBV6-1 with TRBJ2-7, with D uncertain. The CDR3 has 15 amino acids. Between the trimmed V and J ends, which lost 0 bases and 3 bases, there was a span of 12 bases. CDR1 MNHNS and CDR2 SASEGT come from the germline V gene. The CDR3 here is CASSEAEGHGYEQYF. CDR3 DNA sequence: TGTGCCAGCAGTGAAGCTGAAGGGCACGGCTACGAGCAGTACTTC.

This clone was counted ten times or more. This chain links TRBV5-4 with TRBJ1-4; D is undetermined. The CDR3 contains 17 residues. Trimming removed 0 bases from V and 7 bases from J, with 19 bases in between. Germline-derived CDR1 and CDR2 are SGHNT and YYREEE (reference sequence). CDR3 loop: CASSLGAVNPGSEKLFF. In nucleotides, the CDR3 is TGTGCCAGCAGCTTGGGGGCCGTCAATCCCGGGAGTGAAAAACTGTTTTTT.

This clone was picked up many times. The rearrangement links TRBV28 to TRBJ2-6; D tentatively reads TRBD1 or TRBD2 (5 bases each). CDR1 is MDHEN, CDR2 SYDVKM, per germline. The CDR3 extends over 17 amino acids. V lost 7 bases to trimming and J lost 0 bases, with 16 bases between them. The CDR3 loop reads CASISGTAPSGANVLTF. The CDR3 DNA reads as TGTGCCAGCATCTCCGGGACGGCCCCCTCTGGGGCCAACGTCCTGACTTTC.

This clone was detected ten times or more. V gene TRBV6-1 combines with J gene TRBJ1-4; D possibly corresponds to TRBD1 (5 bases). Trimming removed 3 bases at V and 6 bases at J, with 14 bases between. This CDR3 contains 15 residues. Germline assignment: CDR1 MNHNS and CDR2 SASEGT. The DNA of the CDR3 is TGTGCCAGCAGTGACCCCGGGACCGCCTATGAAAAACTGTTTTTT. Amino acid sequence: CASSDPGTAYEKLFF.

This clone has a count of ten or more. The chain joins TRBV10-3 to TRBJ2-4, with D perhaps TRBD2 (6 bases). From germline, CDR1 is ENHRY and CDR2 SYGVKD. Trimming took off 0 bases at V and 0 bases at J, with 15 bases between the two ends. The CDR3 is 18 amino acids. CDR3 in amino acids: CAISESWGVDLAKNIQYF. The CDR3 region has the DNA TGTGCCATCAGTGAGTCGTGGGGGGTGGATCTAGCCAAAAACATTCAGTACTTC.

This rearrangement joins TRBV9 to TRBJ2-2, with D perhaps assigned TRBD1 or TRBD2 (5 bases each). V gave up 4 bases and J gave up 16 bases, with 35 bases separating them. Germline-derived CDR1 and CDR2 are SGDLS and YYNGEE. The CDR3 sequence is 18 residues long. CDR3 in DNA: TGTGCCAGCAGCCCACGGGGTGGAGACAGAGCGAACACCGGGGATCCGTTTTTT. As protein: CASSPRGGDRANTGDPFF.

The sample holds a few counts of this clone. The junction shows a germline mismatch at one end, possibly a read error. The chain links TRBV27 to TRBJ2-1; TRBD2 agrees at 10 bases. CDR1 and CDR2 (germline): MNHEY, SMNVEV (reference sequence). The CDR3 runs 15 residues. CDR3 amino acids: CSSGRAVQGYNDQFF. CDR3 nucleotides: TGTTCCAGCGGGAGGGCCGTTCAAGGCTACAATGATCAGTTCTTC.

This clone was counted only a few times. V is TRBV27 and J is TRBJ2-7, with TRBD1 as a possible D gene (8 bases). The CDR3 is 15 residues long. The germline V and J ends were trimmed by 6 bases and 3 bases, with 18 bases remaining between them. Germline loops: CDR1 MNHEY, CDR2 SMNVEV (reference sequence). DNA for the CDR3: TGTGCCAGCAGGCAAGGACAGGGAGGGGGCTACGAGCAGTACTTC. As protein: CASRQGQGGGYEQYF.